The T cell receptor beta chain described here comes from a study of blood T cell repertoires in COVID-19. Study information: Researchers got acute and convalescent COVID-19 samples from the United States, Italy and Spain. T cells, B-cell-depleted T cells, or PBMCs supplied cDNA or gDNA.

Assay used: immunoSEQ multiplex PCR; TCRdb lists only in-frame clones, some missing. The table has roughly 210,000 clones, around 90% seen once. Per the germline V gene, CDR1 is LGHNT and CDR2 is FRNRAP. V dropped 1 base and J dropped 9 bases, with 13 bases sitting between them. The CDR3 runs to 14 residues. The chain uses TRBV12-5 and TRBJ2-1; D perhaps matches TRBD1 (6 bases). The sequence was obtained from a man aged 65 to 79 with acute or convalescent COVID-19. The sequenced sample was peripheral blood. The CDR3 reads CASGLGTVRGEQFF. The CDR3 coding sequence is TGTGCTAGTGGTTTGGGGACAGTTCGGGGTGAGCAGTTCTTC.